In this sample, the clone carrying this T cell receptor (beta chain) turned up a few times. Unique molecular identifiers tagged the TCRbeta library. TCRdb fed the PCR reads into MiXCR, producing one record per CDR3 protein. The sample includes about 400,000 distinct CDR3 sequences, roughly 20% of them seen just once. The V end lost 4 bases, the J end lost 13 bases, and 4 bases lay between the germline ends. CDR1 and CDR2 (germline): SGHTA, FQGTGA. The CDR3 runs 9 residues. This sample was taken from a study of T-cell reconstitution after alpha-beta-depleted transplantation in children. The starting material was PBMCs from the stem cell graft donor, obtained from the stem cell graft. The clonotype was recovered from a human donor who donated a stem cell graft to a child with acute myeloid leukemia. The chain uses TRBV7-3 and TRBJ2-2; D is uncertain. The CDR3, as DNA: TGTGCCAGCAGCTGCGGGCTGTTTTTT. It translates to CASSCGLFF.